These T cell receptor beta chains were read from a single sample in a study of T cell responses to AZD1222 COVID-19 vaccine. Profiling relied on immunoSEQ multiplex PCR, and the TCRdb table lists in-frame clones only, not all of them. The sample shows roughly 97,000 clones, around nine tenths of them seen only once. The sequencing used peripheral blood, collected on day 0 of AZD1222 vaccination. The origin of the receptors is an adult in good health. CDR3s include the opening cysteine and the closing phenylalanine or tryptophan. The order of the fields is V gene, J gene, clone size, D gene, CDR3 DNA, CDR3 protein. The D gene is left open where the match is weak. Not all rows give a size; the values are once, few, many and, for expanded clones, a class.

V: TRBV2; J: TRBJ1-1; size: .; D: TRBD1; DNA: TGTGCCACCAAGAGGGACCAGGGGGAGTACGCTGAAGCTTTCTTT; CDR3: CATKRDQGEYAEAFF
V: TRBV6-5; J: TRBJ2-7; size: .; D: TRBD2; DNA: TGTGCCAGCAGCAGACTAGCGGGGGGGAACTACGAGCAGTACTTC; CDR3: CASSRLAGGNYEQYF
V: TRBV11-2; J: TRBJ1-3; size: .; D: .; DNA: TGTGCCAGCACCAATCCCGACAGGGGAAACACCATATATTTT; CDR3: CASTNPDRGNTIYF
V: TRBV9; J: TRBJ2-3; size: .; D: TRBD1; DNA: TGTGCCAGCAGCGTAGGCACAGGGGGAACAGATACGCAGTATTTT; CDR3: CASSVGTGGTDTQYF
V: TRBV6-1; J: TRBJ2-5; size: few; D: .; DNA: TGTGCCAGCAGTGAGAGGTTTAGCGAGACCCAGTACTTC; CDR3: CASSERFSETQYF
V: TRBV5-1; J: TRBJ1-4; size: .; D: .; DNA: TGCGCCAGCAGCATAGGACCGCCTGAAAAACTGTTTTTT; CDR3: CASSIGPPEKLFF
V: TRBV6-5; J: TRBJ1-1; size: once; D: .; DNA: TGTGCCAGCAGTTCGAGGGGGGGGACTGAAGCTTTCTTT; CDR3: CASSSRGGTEAFF
V: TRBV2; J: TRBJ2-7; size: once; D: TRBD1; DNA: TGTGCCAGCAGACTCCCGGGACAGGGCCACTACGAGCAGTACTTC; CDR3: CASRLPGQGHYEQYF
V: TRBV5-1; J: TRBJ2-2; size: .; D: .; DNA: TGCGCCAGCAGCTTGGAGGACCCGAACACCGGGGAGCTGTTTTTT; CDR3: CASSLEDPNTGELFF
V: TRBV20-1; J: TRBJ1-1; size: .; D: .; DNA: TGCAGTGCTAGTTCAGCACGAGAAGCTTTCTTT; CDR3: CSASSAREAFF
V: TRBV7-9; J: TRBJ1-1; size: .; D: .; DNA: TGTGCCAGCAGCCCATACACTGAAGCTTTCTTT; CDR3: CASSPYTEAFF
V: TRBV6-2/TRBV6-3; J: TRBJ1-6; size: .; D: .; DNA: TGTGCCAGCAGTCGCGCTGGCGGGACCTCCTATAATTCACCCCTCCACTTT; CDR3: CASSRAGGTSYNSPLHF
V: TRBV7-3; J: TRBJ1-6; size: .; D: .; DNA: TGTGCCAGCAGCTTACAAGGAGGAATTAATTCACCCCTCCACTTT; CDR3: CASSLQGGINSPLHF
V: TRBV10-1; J: TRBJ2-7; size: .; D: .; DNA: TGCGCCAGCAGACAGAGAGACTACGAGCAGTACTTC; CDR3: CASRQRDYEQYF
V: TRBV12-3/TRBV12-4; J: TRBJ1-2; size: .; D: .; DNA: TGTGCCAGCAGTTTAGGGACAGTGAATGGCTACACCTTC; CDR3: CASSLGTVNGYTF
V: TRBV19; J: TRBJ1-2; size: .; D: .; DNA: TGTGCCAGTAGTAGCCCACGGACAGTCTATGGCTACACCTTC; CDR3: CASSSPRTVYGYTF
V: TRBV28; J: TRBJ2-7; size: few; D: TRBD2; DNA: TGTGCCAGCAGTTCCCCGGGAGGACTAACCTACGAGCAGTACTTC; CDR3: CASSSPGGLTYEQYF
V: TRBV5-1; J: TRBJ2-7; size: .; D: TRBD2; DNA: TGCGCCAGCAGCCAACTTAGCGGGAACTACGAGCAGTACTTC; CDR3: CASSQLSGNYEQYF
V: TRBV7-2; J: TRBJ1-4; size: once; D: .; DNA: TGTGCCAGCAGCTCTAGGGGAAGCCTGTTTTTT; CDR3: CASSSRGSLFF
V: TRBV12-3/TRBV12-4; J: TRBJ2-5; size: few; D: .; DNA: TGTGCCAGCAGTCCCGACGGACAAGAGACCCAGTACTTC; CDR3: CASSPDGQETQYF
V: TRBV2; J: TRBJ1-2; size: .; D: TRBD1; DNA: TGTGCCAGCAGACTCGGGACAGTCTATGGCTACACCTTC; CDR3: CASRLGTVYGYTF
V: TRBV7-2; J: TRBJ1-2; size: few; D: .; DNA: TGTGCCAGCAGCTTAGCCTCGGGCAGGGGTGGCTATGGCTACACCTTC; CDR3: CASSLASGRGGYGYTF
V: TRBV11-2; J: TRBJ1-1; size: .; D: .; DNA: TGTGCCAGCAGCTTAGTGGGGGCCCCTCAGCTGGCTTTCTTT; CDR3: CASSLVGAPQLAFF
V: TRBV28; J: TRBJ2-7; size: .; D: .; DNA: TGTGCCAGCAGTTTCCCTCTTAAAGGGGGAGGTTCCTACGAGCAGTACTTC; CDR3: CASSFPLKGGGSYEQYF
V: TRBV7-9; J: TRBJ2-2; size: .; D: .; DNA: TGTGCCAGCAGCTCCTTCAGGTTACTCACCGGGGAGCTGTTTTTT; CDR3: CASSSFRLLTGELFF
V: TRBV7-2; J: TRBJ1-1; size: .; D: .; DNA: TGTGCCAGCAGCTTAGGGACAGTGAACACTGAAGCTTTCTTT; CDR3: CASSLGTVNTEAFF
V: TRBV6-5; J: TRBJ1-2; size: .; D: .; DNA: TGTGCCAGCAGCCAAAGGACAGCAGACTATGGCTACACCTTC; CDR3: CASSQRTADYGYTF
V: TRBV6-5; J: TRBJ2-7; size: .; D: TRBD1; DNA: TGTGCCAGCAGTTCCCGGACAGGGGGCTACGAGCAGTACTTC; CDR3: CASSSRTGGYEQYF
V: TRBV28; J: TRBJ1-2; size: .; D: TRBD1; DNA: TGTGCCAGCACCTCTTCGGGTACAGGGGTTAGTGGCTACACCTTC; CDR3: CASTSSGTGVSGYTF
V: TRBV7-2; J: TRBJ2-5; size: once; D: .; DNA: TGTGCCAGCAGCTTATACGGAGAGACCCAGTACTTC; CDR3: CASSLYGETQYF
V: TRBV5-4; J: TRBJ2-2; size: .; D: .; DNA: TGTGCCAGCAGCTTAGGGCAGCCGAACACCGGGGAGCTGTTTTTT; CDR3: CASSLGQPNTGELFF
V: TRBV5-5; J: TRBJ1-3; size: .; D: .; DNA: TGTGCCAGCACCGTAAGCACCGGGGTTAAAAACACCATATATTTT; CDR3: CASTVSTGVKNTIYF
V: TRBV28; J: TRBJ1-4; size: .; D: TRBD1; DNA: TGTGCCAGCAGTTTACAGGGGGCGACGGGAAAACTGTTTTTT; CDR3: CASSLQGATGKLFF
V: TRBV12-5; J: TRBJ2-3; size: .; D: .; DNA: TGTGCTAGTGGTTTGGAGGGGGGAGATACGCAGTATTTT; CDR3: CASGLEGGDTQYF